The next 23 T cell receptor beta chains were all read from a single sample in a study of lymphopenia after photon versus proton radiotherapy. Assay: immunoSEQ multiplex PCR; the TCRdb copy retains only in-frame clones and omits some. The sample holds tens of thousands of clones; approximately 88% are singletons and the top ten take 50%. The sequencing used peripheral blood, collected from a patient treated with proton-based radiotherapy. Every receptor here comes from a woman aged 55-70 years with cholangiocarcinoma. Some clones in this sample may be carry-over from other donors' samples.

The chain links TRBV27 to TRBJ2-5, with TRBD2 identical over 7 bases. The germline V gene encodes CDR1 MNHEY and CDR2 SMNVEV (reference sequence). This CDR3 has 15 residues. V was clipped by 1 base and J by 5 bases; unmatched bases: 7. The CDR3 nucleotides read TGTGCCAGCAGTTTATTCGCGGGAGCGAGGGAGACCCAGTACTTC. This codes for CASSLFAGARETQYF.

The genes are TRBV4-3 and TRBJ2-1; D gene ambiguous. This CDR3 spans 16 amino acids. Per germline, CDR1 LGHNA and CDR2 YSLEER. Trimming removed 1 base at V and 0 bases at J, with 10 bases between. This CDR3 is CASSQVTGTSYNEQFF. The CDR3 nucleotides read TGCGCCAGCAGCCAAGTAACGGGCACCTCCTACAATGAGCAGTTCTTC.

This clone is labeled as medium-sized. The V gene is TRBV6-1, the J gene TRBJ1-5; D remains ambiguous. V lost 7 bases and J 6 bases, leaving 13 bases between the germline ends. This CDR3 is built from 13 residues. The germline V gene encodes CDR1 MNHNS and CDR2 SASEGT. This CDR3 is CASNPSPGQPQHF. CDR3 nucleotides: TGTGCCAGCAACCCCAGCCCGGGTCAGCCCCAGCATTTT.

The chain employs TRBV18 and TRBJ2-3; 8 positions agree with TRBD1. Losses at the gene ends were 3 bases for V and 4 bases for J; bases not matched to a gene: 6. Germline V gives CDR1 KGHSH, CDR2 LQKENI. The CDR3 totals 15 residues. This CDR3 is CASSPDREIADTQYF. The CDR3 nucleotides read TGTGCCAGCTCACCGGACAGGGAGATCGCAGATACGCAGTATTTT. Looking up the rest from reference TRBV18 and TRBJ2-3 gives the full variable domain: NAGVMQNPRHLVRRRGQEARLRCSPMKGHSHVYWYRQLPEEGLKFMVYLQKENIIDESGMPKERFSAEFPKEGPSILRIQQVVRGDSAAYFCASSPDREIADTQYFGPGTRLTVL.

CDR3 coding DNA: TGTGCCAGCAGTCTCAGGGGGGTGGACACTGAAGCTTTCTTT. Amino acid sequence: CASSLRGVDTEAFF. The chain recombines TRBV6-6 with TRBJ1-1; 7 bases agree with TRBD1. V trimming: 5 bases; J trimming: 3 bases; junction bases outside the gene matches: 6. The V gene's germline CDR1 is MNHNY and CDR2 SVGAGI (reference sequence). This CDR3 is built from 14 residues.

CDR3 in DNA: TGTGCCAGCAGCTTGTCGATGACTGCGGGAGAGACCCAGTACTTC. It specifies CASSLSMTAGETQYF. The rearrangement uses TRBV7-2 and TRBJ2-5, with D perhaps TRBD2 (5 bases). The CDR3 has 15 residues. Trimming removed 3 bases from V and 4 bases from J, with 15 bases in between. CDR1 and CDR2 from the germline V gene are SGHTA and FQGNSA.

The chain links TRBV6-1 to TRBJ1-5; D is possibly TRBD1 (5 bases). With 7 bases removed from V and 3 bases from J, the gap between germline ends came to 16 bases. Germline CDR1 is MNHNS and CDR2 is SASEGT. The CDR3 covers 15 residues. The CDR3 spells CASTGKGYDNQPQHF. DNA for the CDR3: TGTGCCAGCACAGGGAAGGGATACGACAATCAGCCCCAGCATTTT.

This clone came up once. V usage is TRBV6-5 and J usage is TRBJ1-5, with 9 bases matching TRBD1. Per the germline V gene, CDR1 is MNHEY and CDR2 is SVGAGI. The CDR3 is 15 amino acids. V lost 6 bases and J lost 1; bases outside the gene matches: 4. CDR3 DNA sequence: TGTGCCAGCAGGGCCACAGGGGGCAGCAATCAGCCCCAGCATTTT. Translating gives CASRATGGSNQPQHF.

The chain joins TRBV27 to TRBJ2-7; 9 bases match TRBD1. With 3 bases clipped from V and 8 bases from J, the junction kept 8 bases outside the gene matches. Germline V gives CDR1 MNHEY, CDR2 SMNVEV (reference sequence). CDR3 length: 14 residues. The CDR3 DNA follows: TGTGCCAGCAGTTTCCTAACAGGGGGCGGTCAGCAGTACTTC. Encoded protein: CASSFLTGGGQQYF.

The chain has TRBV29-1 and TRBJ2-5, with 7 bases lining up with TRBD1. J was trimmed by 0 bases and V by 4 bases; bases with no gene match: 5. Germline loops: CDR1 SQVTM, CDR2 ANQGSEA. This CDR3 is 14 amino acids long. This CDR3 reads CSVGVTGYQETQYF. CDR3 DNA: TGCAGCGTTGGTGTGACAGGGTACCAAGAGACCCAGTACTTC.

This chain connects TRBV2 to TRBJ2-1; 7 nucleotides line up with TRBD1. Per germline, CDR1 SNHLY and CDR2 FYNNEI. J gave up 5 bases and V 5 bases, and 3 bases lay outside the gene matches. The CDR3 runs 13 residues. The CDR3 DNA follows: TGTGCCAGCAGTCGGGACAGCAACAATGAGCAGTTCTTC. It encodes CASSRDSNNEQFF. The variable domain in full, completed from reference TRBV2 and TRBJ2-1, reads EPEVTQTPSHQVTQMGQEVILRCVPISNHLYFYWYRQILGQKVEFLVSFYNNEISEKSEIFDDQFSVERPDGSNFTLKIRSTKLEDSAMYFCASSRDSNNEQFFGPGTRLTVL.

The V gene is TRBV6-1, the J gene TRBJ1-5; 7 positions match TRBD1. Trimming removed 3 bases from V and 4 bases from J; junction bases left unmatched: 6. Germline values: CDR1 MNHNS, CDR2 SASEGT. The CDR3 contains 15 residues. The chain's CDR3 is CASSEVTGNNQPQHF. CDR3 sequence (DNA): TGTGCCAGCAGTGAGGTGACAGGGAATAATCAGCCCCAGCATTTT.

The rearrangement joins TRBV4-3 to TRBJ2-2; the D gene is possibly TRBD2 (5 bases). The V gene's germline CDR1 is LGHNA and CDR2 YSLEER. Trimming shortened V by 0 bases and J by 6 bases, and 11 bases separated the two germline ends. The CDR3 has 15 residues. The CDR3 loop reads CASSQETSLPGELFF. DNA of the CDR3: TGCGCCAGCAGCCAAGAAACTAGTCTTCCCGGGGAGCTGTTTTTT.

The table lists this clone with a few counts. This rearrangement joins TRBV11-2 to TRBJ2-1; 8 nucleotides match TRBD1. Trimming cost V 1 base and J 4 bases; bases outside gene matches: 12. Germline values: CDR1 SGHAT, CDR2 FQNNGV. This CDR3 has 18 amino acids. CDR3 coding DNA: TGTGCCAGCAGCTTAGTGGCAGGGGGCCCCCTAACTTACAATGAGCAGTTCTTC. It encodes CASSLVAGGPLTYNEQFF.

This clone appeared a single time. CDR3 residues: CASSDSGPITDTQYF. DNA of the CDR3: TGTGCCAGCAGTGACTCGGGTCCTATCACAGATACGCAGTATTTT. The chain uses TRBV6-1 and TRBJ2-3; D unclear. The V gene lost 3 bases and the J gene lost 2 bases, with 12 bases spanning the gap. Germline values: CDR1 MNHNS, CDR2 SASEGT. The CDR3 loop spans 15 amino acids.

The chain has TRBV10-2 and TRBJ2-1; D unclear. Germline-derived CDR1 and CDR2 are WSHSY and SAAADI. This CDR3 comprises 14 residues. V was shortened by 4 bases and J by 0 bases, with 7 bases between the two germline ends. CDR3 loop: CASSAQSSYNEQFF. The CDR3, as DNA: TGCGCCAGCAGTGCACAGAGCTCCTACAATGAGCAGTTCTTC.

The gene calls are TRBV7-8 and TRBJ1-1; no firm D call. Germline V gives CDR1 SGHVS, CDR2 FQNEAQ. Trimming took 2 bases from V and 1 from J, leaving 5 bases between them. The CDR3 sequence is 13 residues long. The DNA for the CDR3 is TGTGCCAGCAGCTTACGTCGGAACACTGAAGCTTTCTTT. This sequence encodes CASSLRRNTEAFF.

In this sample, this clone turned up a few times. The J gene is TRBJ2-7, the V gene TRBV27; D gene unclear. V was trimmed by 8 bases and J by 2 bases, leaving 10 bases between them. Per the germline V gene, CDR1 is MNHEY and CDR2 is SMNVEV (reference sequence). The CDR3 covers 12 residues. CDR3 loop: CASQTGTYEQYF. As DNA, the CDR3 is TGTGCCAGCCAGACTGGGACCTACGAGCAGTACTTC.

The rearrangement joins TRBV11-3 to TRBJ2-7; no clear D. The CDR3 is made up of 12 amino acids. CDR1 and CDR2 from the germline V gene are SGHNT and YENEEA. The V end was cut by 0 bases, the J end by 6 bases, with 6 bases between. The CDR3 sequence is CASSLDRSEQYF. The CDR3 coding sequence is TGTGCCAGCAGCTTAGATCGTAGCGAGCAGTACTTC.

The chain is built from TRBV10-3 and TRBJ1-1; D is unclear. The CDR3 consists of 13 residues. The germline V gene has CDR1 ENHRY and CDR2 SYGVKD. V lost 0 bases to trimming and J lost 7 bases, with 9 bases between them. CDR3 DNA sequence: TGTGCCATCAGTGAGTCGATCTTGGATGAAGCTTTCTTT. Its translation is CAISESILDEAFF.

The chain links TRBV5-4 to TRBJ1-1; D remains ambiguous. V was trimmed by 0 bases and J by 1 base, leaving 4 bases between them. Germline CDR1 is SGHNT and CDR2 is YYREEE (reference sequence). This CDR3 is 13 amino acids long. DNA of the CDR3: TGTGCCAGCAGCTTGGATAGGAACACTGAAGCTTTCTTT. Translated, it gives CASSLDRNTEAFF. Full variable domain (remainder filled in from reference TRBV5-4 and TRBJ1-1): ETGVTQSPTHLIKTRGQQVTLRCSSQSGHNTVSWYQQALGQGPQFIFQYYREEENGRGNFPPRFSGLQFPNYSSELNVNALELDDSALYLCASSLDRNTEAFFGQGTRLTVV.

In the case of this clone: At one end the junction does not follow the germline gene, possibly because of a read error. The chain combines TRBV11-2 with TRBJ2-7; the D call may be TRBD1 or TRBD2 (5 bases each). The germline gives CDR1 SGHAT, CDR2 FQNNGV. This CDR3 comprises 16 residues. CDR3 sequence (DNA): TGTGCCAGCAGCTACCGAACCGGGACGGCCTCCTACGAGCAGCACTTC. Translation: CASSYRTGTASYEQHF.

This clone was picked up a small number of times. In DNA, the CDR3 is TGTGCCAGCAGCCACACAAGAGACCATGGCTACACCTTC. Translation gives CASSHTRDHGYTF. The V and J genes are TRBV14 and TRBJ1-2, with D uncertain. The CDR3 sequence is 13 residues long. Germline V gene data show CDR1 as SGHDN and CDR2 as FVKESK. Trimming removed 3 bases from V and 6 bases from J, with 11 bases in between.